These 25 T cell receptor beta chains came from one sample sequenced in a study of blood T cells in healthy people across ages. Sample-barcoded 5' priming and a J-beta primer mix drove a second PCR of 7 to 11 cycles. MiXCR, run by TCRdb on the 5' RACE reads, gives a single entry per CDR3 protein. The sample records approximately 850,000 distinct CDR3 sequences, roughly 64% being singletons. Sequenced material: blood. The receptors stem from a man aged 30 to 39 in good health.

V usage is TRBV9 and J usage is TRBJ2-1; TRBD1 agrees at 9 bases. The J segment lost 4 bases and the V segment lost 0 bases, leaving 2 bases of the junction unmatched. CDR1 is SGDLS and CDR2 is YYNGEE in the germline V gene. This CDR3 region has 15 residues. The CDR3 nucleotides read TGTGCCAGCAGCGTAGGACAGGGGGGGTACAATGAGCAGTTCTTC. It yields the protein CASSVGQGGYNEQFF. Supplemented by reference TRBV9 and TRBJ2-1, the full variable domain reads DSGVTQTPKHLITATGQRVTLRCSPRSGDLSVYWYQQSLDQGLQFLIQYYNGEERAKGNILERFSAQQFPDLHSELNLSSLELGDSALYFCASSVGQGGYNEQFFGPGTRLTVL.

This rearrangement joins TRBV29-1 to TRBJ2-3; perhaps TRBD2 as D (6 bases). With 7 bases removed from V and 1 base from J, the gap between germline ends came to 15 bases. CDR3 length: 14 residues. CDR1 is SQVTM, CDR2 ANQGSEA, per germline. The CDR3 DNA reads as TGCAGCGCCCTAGCGCAGTACCGCACAGATACGCAGTATTTT. Translating it yields CSALAQYRTDTQYF.

This CDR3 reads CASSLDRGWNNEQYF. CDR3 DNA: TGTGCCAGCAGCTTAGACAGGGGTTGGAACAATGAGCAGTACTTC. The chain combines TRBV7-9 with TRBJ2-7; 7 positions match TRBD1. The CDR3 spans 15 residues. The J segment lost 7 bases and the V segment lost 1 base, leaving 10 bases of the junction unmatched. Germline-derived CDR1 and CDR2 are SEHNR and FQNEAQ (reference sequence).

This clonotype was found a few times. CDR3 sequence (DNA): TGTGCCAGCAGCTCCAAACTAGCGGGGAGCTCCTACGAGCAGTACTTC. It translates to CASSSKLAGSSYEQYF. V and J are TRBV7-3 and TRBJ2-7; 10 bases fit TRBD2. V shed 4 bases, J shed 0 bases, and the junction held 6 bases outside the gene matches. This CDR3 is 16 amino acids long. In germline, CDR1 is SGHTA, CDR2 FQGTGA.

The chain couples TRBV30 to TRBJ2-1; the match to TRBD2 covers 10 bases. This CDR3 is built from 13 residues. Germline values: CDR1 GTSNPN, CDR2 SVGIG (reference sequence). The J segment lost 7 bases and the V segment lost 0 bases, leaving 0 bases of the junction unmatched. CDR3 residues: CAWSVLAGNEQFF. The CDR3 nucleotides read TGTGCCTGGAGTGTACTAGCGGGAAATGAGCAGTTCTTC. Full variable domain (outside the CDR3, taken from reference TRBV30 and TRBJ2-1): SQTIHQWPATLVQPVGSPLSLECTVEGTSNPNLYWYRQAAGRGLQLLFYSVGIGQISSEVPQNLSASRPQDRQFILSSKKLLLSDSGFYLCAWSVLAGNEQFFGPGTRLTVL.

V is TRBV14 and J is TRBJ2-5, with a possible D match to TRBD2 (6 bases). Germline V gene lookup returns CDR1 SGHDN and CDR2 FVKESK. The germline V and J ends were trimmed by 1 base and 10 bases, with 13 bases remaining between them. This CDR3 contains 13 residues. CDR3: CASSQVQRGDQYF. CDR3 DNA: TGTGCCAGCAGCCAAGTACAGCGCGGGGACCAGTACTTC.

Only a few counts were recorded for this clonotype. A much larger clonotype is one base distant, so this may be a read error. This rearrangement joins TRBV20-1 to TRBJ2-1; D is unresolved. V gave up 3 bases and J gave up 13 bases, with 13 bases separating them. Germline CDR1 and CDR2: DFQATT and SNEGSKA (reference sequence). This CDR3 is built from 11 residues. The CDR3, as DNA: TGCAGTGCTAGTACGGGTGAGACCCAGTTCTTC. Translating it yields CSASTGETQFF.

The genes are TRBV6-6 and TRBJ2-5; D possibly corresponds to TRBD2 (6 bases). The end of the DNA fits TRBJ2-7 better, so the J call may be wrong. Germline V gene sequence: CDR1 MNHNY, CDR2 SVGAGI (reference sequence). This CDR3 has 15 amino acids. CDR3 protein: CASSPVERAYYEQYF. Written as DNA, the CDR3 is TGTGCCAGCAGCCCGGTGGAGCGGGCGTACTACGAGCAGTACTTC.

The chain joins TRBV28 to TRBJ2-2, with 8 bases identical to TRBD2. With 6 bases clipped from V and 6 bases from J, the junction kept 12 bases outside the gene matches. Germline CDR1 and CDR2: MDHEN and SYDVKM. This CDR3 is 16 amino acids long. As DNA, the CDR3 is TGTGCCAGCAGGGGGCTGCGGGGGGTCGGCGCCGGGGAGCTGTTTTTT. It encodes CASRGLRGVGAGELFF.

The rearrangement joins TRBV2 to TRBJ1-1, with 7 bases lining up with TRBD1. There are 16 residues in the CDR3. Germline V CDR1 and CDR2: SNHLY, FYNNEI. The ends lost 9 bases at V and 9 bases at J; junction bases unmatched: 22. CDR3 loop: CARGLPRPGQIYKAFF. The DNA for the CDR3 is TGTGCCAGAGGGCTACCGAGACCGGGACAGATATACAAAGCTTTCTTT.

The genes are TRBV28 and TRBJ2-7, with TRBD2 matching over 7 bases. The CDR3 is 14 amino acids. Trimming removed 7 bases from V and 0 bases from J; junction bases left unmatched: 6. Germline lookup yields CDR1 MDHEN and CDR2 SYDVKM. The CDR3 DNA is TGTGCCAGCATCCCAGGCGGGGGCTCCTACGAGCAGTACTTC. Its protein product is CASIPGGGSYEQYF. The complete variable domain, with remaining parts taken from reference TRBV28 and TRBJ2-7, reads DVKVTQSSRYLVKRTGEKVFLECVQDMDHENMFWYRQDPGLGLRLIYFSYDVKMKEKGDIPEGYSVSREKKERFSLILESASTNQTSMYLCASIPGGGSYEQYFGPGTRLTVT.

The V gene is TRBV7-9, the J gene TRBJ2-3; the match to TRBD2 covers 7 bases. The germline gives CDR1 SEHNR, CDR2 FQNEAQ (reference sequence). J was trimmed by 4 bases and V by 3 bases; bases with no gene match: 7. The CDR3 covers 15 residues. Here the CDR3 reads CASSLEGTMADTQYF. CDR3 sequence (DNA): TGTGCCAGCAGCTTGGAAGGGACTATGGCAGATACGCAGTATTTT.

The V and J genes are TRBV4-2 and TRBJ2-1; 7 positions agree with TRBD2. Germline V gene sequence: CDR1 LGHNA, CDR2 YNFKEQ. V dropped 7 bases and J dropped 8; count of bases not matched to a gene: 14. This CDR3 comprises 15 residues. The CDR3 protein is CASTIPGLSDYEQFF. DNA of the CDR3: TGTGCCAGCACCATTCCGGGACTAAGCGACTATGAGCAGTTCTTC.

This clonotype came up a few times. The chain recombines TRBV6-2 or TRBV6-3 with TRBJ2-7; a weak D match, TRBD2 (5 bases). The CDR3 is 17 residues long. Per germline, CDR1 MNHEY and CDR2 SVGEGT. V was trimmed by 0 bases and J by 0 bases, leaving 15 bases between them. The DNA for the CDR3 is TGTGCCAGCAGTTACTCGAGAGGTAGCGACCTCTCCTACGAGCAGTACTTC. Translation gives CASSYSRGSDLSYEQYF.

The chain employs TRBV12-3 or TRBV12-4 and TRBJ1-1, with D tentatively TRBD1 (5 bases). This CDR3 contains 13 residues. Between the trimmed V and J ends, which lost 6 bases and 1 base, there was a span of 9 bases. Here the CDR3 DNA reads TGTGCCAGCAGGGCTCAGGGGAACACTGAAGCTTTCTTT. It codes for CASRAQGNTEAFF.

The rearrangement uses TRBV10-3 and TRBJ2-5; 9 bases are shared with TRBD2. This CDR3 contains 13 residues. CDR1 and CDR2 (germline): ENHRY, SYGVKD. V was clipped by 10 bases and J by 5 bases; unmatched bases: 8. The CDR3 here is CATTLAGEETQYF. CDR3 nucleotide sequence: TGTGCCACGACATTAGCGGGGGAGGAGACCCAGTACTTC.

A note on this clonotype: Possible read error: a much larger clone is one base away. The chain's CDR3 is CASSHHYEQYF. CDR3 nucleotide sequence: TGTGCCAGCAGCCACCACTACGAGCAGTACTTC. The chain couples TRBV4-2 to TRBJ2-5, with D hard to call. Judging by the DNA end, TRBJ2-7 fits better; the J call may be wrong. The CDR3 contains 11 residues. Per the germline V gene, CDR1 is LGHNA and CDR2 is YNFKEQ.

This clonotype occurred many times. The J gene is TRBJ2-7, the V gene TRBV4-2, with 7 positions matching TRBD2. This CDR3 is 13 amino acids long. Germline V lookup: CDR1 LGHNA, CDR2 YNFKEQ. V lost 6 bases and J lost 3; bases outside the gene matches: 5. In DNA form, the CDR3 reads TGTGCCAGCAGATGGGGGGAGGGCTACGAGCAGTACTTC. Encoded protein: CASRWGEGYEQYF.

V is TRBV10-3 and J is TRBJ1-5; D not certain. Per the germline V gene, CDR1 is ENHRY and CDR2 is SYGVKD. This CDR3 has 13 residues. Trimming took off 8 bases at V and 5 bases at J, with 13 bases between the two ends. The CDR3 DNA follows: TGTGCCATCGGATCATCGACGGATCAGCCCCAGCATTTT. Its protein is CAIGSSTDQPQHF.

This rearrangement joins TRBV7-2 to TRBJ1-1; no reliable D call. Trimming stripped 3 bases from V and 6 bases from J, with 8 bases between. The CDR3 is made up of 12 amino acids. Germline V lookup: CDR1 SGHTA, CDR2 FQGNSA. The CDR3 nucleotides are TGTGCCAGCAGCTTCGGAGGTCCTGAAGCTTTCTTT. Amino acids: CASSFGGPEAFF. Full variable domain (rest looked up from reference TRBV7-2 and TRBJ1-1): GAGVSQSPSNKVTEKGKDVELRCDPISGHTALYWYRQSLGQGLEFLIYFQGNSAPDKSGLPSDRFSAERTGGSVSTLTIQRTQQEDSAVYLCASSFGGPEAFFGQGTRLTVV.

The chain combines TRBV10-3 with TRBJ2-5, with D perhaps matching TRBD1 or TRBD2 (7 bases each). The germline V gene encodes CDR1 ENHRY and CDR2 SYGVKD. CDR3 length: 15 residues. V was pared by 3 bases and J by 5 bases, with 16 bases between. CDR3 protein: CAISDLAGGAETQYF. DNA of the CDR3: TGTGCCATCAGTGATCTGGCAGGGGGGGCGGAGACCCAGTACTTC.

The J gene is TRBJ2-1, the V gene TRBV25-1; 10 bases align to TRBD2. The germline V gene encodes CDR1 MGHDK and CDR2 SYGVNS. CDR3 length: 15 amino acids. V lost 11 bases to trimming and J lost 1 base; unmatched junction nucleotides: 8. The CDR3 loop reads CASASGSWSYNEQFF. CDR3 nucleotide sequence: TGTGCCTCAGCTAGCGGGAGTTGGTCCTACAATGAGCAGTTCTTC. Combining the CDR3 with reference TRBV25-1 and TRBJ2-1 gives the whole variable domain EADIYQTPRYLVIGTGKKITLECSQTMGHDKMYWYQQDPGMELHLIHYSYGVNSTEKGDLSSESTVSRIRTEHFPLTLESARPSHTSQYLCASASGSWSYNEQFFGPGTRLTVL.

V gene TRBV30 combines with J gene TRBJ1-2; a weak D match, TRBD1 (5 bases). Per the germline V gene, CDR1 is GTSNPN and CDR2 is SVGIG (reference sequence). V dropped 6 bases and J dropped 2 bases, with 13 bases sitting between them. The CDR3 covers 13 residues. CDR3 DNA: TGTGCCTGCCAAATCCAGGGAAACTATGGCTACACCTTC. It translates to CACQIQGNYGYTF.

This rearrangement joins TRBV12-3 or TRBV12-4 to TRBJ2-5; D is undetermined. This CDR3 has 13 residues. Trimming cost V 4 bases and J 1 base, with 7 bases left between them. The CDR3 region has the DNA TGTGCCAGCAGTTGGAGCACCCAAGAGACCCAGTACTTC. It codes for CASSWSTQETQYF.

The V and J genes are TRBV19 and TRBJ2-3; D might be TRBD2 (5 bases). V was clipped by 7 bases and J by 0 bases, with 20 bases between them. Germline V gives CDR1 LNHDA, CDR2 SQIVND (reference sequence). CDR3 size: 17 residues. The CDR3 region has the DNA TGTGCCAGTACCCCCGGTAGGTGGTGGACTAGCACAGATACGCAGTATTTT. Translated, it gives CASTPGRWWTSTDTQYF.